The clone carrying this T cell receptor (beta chain) has only a few counts. From the PCR reads, TCRdb called clonotypes with MiXCR, one entry per CDR3 protein. The sample contains around 480,000 distinct CDR3 sequences, about a fifth of which appear only once. The sample comes from a study of molecular identifiers for immune sequencing clone quantification. Between roughly 18,000 and 1,100,000 sorted cells, with 10%, 30% or 50% RNA, yielded naive CD8 libraries. V dropped 4 bases and J dropped 0; count of bases not matched to a gene: 6. This CDR3 region has 16 residues. Germline values: CDR1 SGHRS, CDR2 YFSETQ.

The sequence came from a human donor in good health. Some libraries in this study had Jurkat cell RNA spiked in. This sequence joins TRBV5-1 and TRBJ2-4; 8 nucleotides align to TRBD2. Sequenced material: naive CD8+ T cells from blood, with Jurkat cell RNA spiked in. Documented subset: FACS-sorted CD8+CD4-CCR7+CD45RA+ naive T cells. CDR3 residues: CASSQVAGGAKNIQYF. CDR3 bases: TGCGCCAGCAGCCAAGTGGCGGGGGGAGCCAAAAACATTCAGTACTTC.